The 20 T cell receptor beta chains given below trace back to one sample, sequenced in a study of cytomegalovirus exposure and HLA in healthy donors. Primers for the PCR totalled 60 Vbeta and 13 Jbeta. Libraries were prepared by immunoSEQ multiplex PCR; TCRdb keeps only in-frame clonotypes and omits some of them. The profile shows around 100,000 clones, under 70% of them singletons. Sequencing input: PBMCs. The receptors originated from a man younger than 40 in good health and CMV-seropositive.

The chain has TRBV2 and TRBJ1-3; D perhaps matches TRBD1 (5 bases). Germline V CDR1 and CDR2: SNHLY, FYNNEI. There are 16 residues in the CDR3. Trimming shortened V by 1 base and J by 4 bases, and 14 bases separated the two germline ends. DNA of the CDR3: TGTGCCAGCAGTGAAGTAGGACACCCTATAGGAAACACCATATATTTT. It codes for CASSEVGHPIGNTIYF.

This clone has only one observation. This rearrangement joins TRBV18 to TRBJ1-4, with D unresolved. The germline CDR1 and CDR2 sequences are KGHSH and LQKENI. V was shortened by 4 bases and J by 1 base, with 7 bases between the two germline ends. The CDR3 covers 14 residues. CDR3 in amino acids: CASSLGVTNEKLFF. CDR3 DNA: TGTGCCAGCTCACTGGGAGTAACTAATGAAAAACTGTTTTTT.

This chain uses TRBV7-9 with TRBJ1-3, with D possibly matching TRBD1 (6 bases). Trimming left V 1 base short and J 3 bases short, with 13 bases between. The germline V gene has CDR1 SEHNR and CDR2 FQNEAQ (reference sequence). This CDR3 spans 16 amino acids. The CDR3 region is CASSLGGRTVGNTIYF. CDR3 nucleotides: TGTGCCAGCAGCTTAGGGGGTCGGACAGTTGGAAACACCATATATTTT.

This clone showed up just a few times. The chain carries TRBV6-6 and TRBJ2-4; no firm D call. V dropped 8 bases and J dropped 7 bases, with 12 bases sitting between them. The germline CDR1 and CDR2 sequences are MNHNY and SVGAGI (reference sequence). The CDR3 is 12 amino acids. This CDR3 is CASSRPRNIQYF. DNA of the CDR3: TGTGCCAGCTCCCGACCGAGGAACATTCAGTACTTC.

Only a few counts were recorded for this clone. This rearrangement joins TRBV11-3 to TRBJ2-5; 10 bases line up with TRBD1. The DNA matches TRBJ2-7 better at its end, which makes the J call doubtful. The CDR3 runs 16 residues. Per the germline V gene, CDR1 is SGHNT and CDR2 is YENEEA. The CDR3 coding sequence is TGTGCCAGCAGCTTGGGAGCCGGGACAGGGGAGTACGAGCAGTACTTC. Amino acids: CASSLGAGTGEYEQYF.

This clone appeared a few times. The chain links TRBV28 to TRBJ2-3; 12 bases map to TRBD2. Germline assignment: CDR1 MDHEN and CDR2 SYDVKM. This CDR3 comprises 19 residues. With 3 bases clipped from V and 0 bases from J, the junction kept 10 bases outside the gene matches. CDR3 sequence: CASSFTPGLAGSSTDTQYF. As DNA, the CDR3 is TGTGCCAGCAGTTTTACCCCGGGACTAGCGGGTTCTAGCACAGATACGCAGTATTTT.

The chain couples TRBV7-3 to TRBJ2-1, with 12 bases that match TRBD2. In germline, CDR1 is SGHTA, CDR2 FQGTGA. The J segment lost 10 bases and the V segment lost 0 bases, leaving 10 bases of the junction unmatched. The CDR3 contains 17 residues. The CDR3, as DNA: TGTGCCAGCAGCTTAACCCCGGGGCTAGCGGGAGGGGGCGAGCAGTTCTTC. It codes for CASSLTPGLAGGGEQFF. The full variable domain, its missing parts supplied by reference TRBV7-3 and TRBJ2-1, is GAGVSQTPSNKVTEKGKYVELRCDPISGHTALYWYRQSLGQGPEFLIYFQGTGAADDSGLPNDRFFAVRPEGSVSTLKIQRTERGDSAVYLCASSLTPGLAGGGEQFFGPGTRLTVL.

As DNA, the CDR3 is TGTGCCAGCAGCTTCCGAGGGAACGAGCAGTACGTC. It is translated as CASSFRGNEQYV. This chain links TRBV11-3 with TRBJ2-7; the D gene is possibly TRBD2 (5 bases). Germline V gene lookup returns CDR1 SGHNT and CDR2 YENEEA. The CDR3 covers 12 residues. Trimming stripped 3 bases from V and 5 bases from J, with 8 bases between.

The chain uses TRBV5-4 and TRBJ2-3; D possibly corresponds to TRBD2 (7 bases). V was shortened by 0 bases and J by 2 bases, with 22 bases between the two germline ends. The CDR3 spans 19 residues. Germline CDR1 is SGHNT and CDR2 is YYREEE (reference sequence). CDR3 region: CASSLDGGSRGRYTDTQYF. In nucleotides, the CDR3 is TGTGCCAGCAGCTTGGACGGCGGGAGCAGGGGTAGGTACACAGATACGCAGTATTTT.

The chain joins TRBV7-3 to TRBJ2-1, with 12 bases matching TRBD2. CDR3 length equals 17 residues. J was trimmed by 4 bases and V by 4 bases; bases with no gene match: 8. Germline V gives CDR1 SGHTA, CDR2 FQGTGA. The CDR3 DNA follows: TGTGCCAGCAGCTCTCTAGCGGGGGGGCCGGGTTACAATGAGCAGTTCTTC. The encoded protein is CASSSLAGGPGYNEQFF.

This clone appeared a few times. The gene calls are TRBV29-1 and TRBJ1-3, with D uncertain. CDR3 size: 12 residues. Looked up from germline, CDR1 is SQVTM and CDR2 is ANQGSEA. The V gene lost 2 bases and the J gene lost 6 bases, with 8 bases spanning the gap. CDR3 sequence reads: CSVERLANTIYF. The CDR3 DNA reads TGCAGCGTTGAAAGACTGGCAAACACCATATATTTT.

The chain has TRBV5-1 and TRBJ2-3; 7 bases fit TRBD2. J gave up 9 bases and V 4 bases, and 11 bases lay outside the gene matches. This CDR3 comprises 14 residues. Germline V lookup: CDR1 SGHRS, CDR2 YFSETQ. The chain's CDR3 is CASSLLTTLATQYF. The DNA for the CDR3 is TGCGCCAGCAGCCTCCTGACTACACTAGCGACGCAGTATTTT.

This chain links TRBV11-2 with TRBJ1-5; 8 nucleotides align to TRBD1. Germline V gene sequence: CDR1 SGHAT, CDR2 FQNNGV. Germline trimming cut 5 bases from V and 5 bases from J; bases unmatched to any gene: 8. This CDR3 has 15 residues. The CDR3: CASSRGTGGDQPQHF. CDR3 nucleotides: TGTGCCAGCAGCCGCGGGACAGGCGGGGATCAGCCCCAGCATTTT. The full variable domain, its missing parts supplied by reference TRBV11-2 and TRBJ1-5, is EAGVAQSPRYKIIEKRQSVAFWCNPISGHATLYWYQQILGQGPKLLIQFQNNGVVDDSQLPKDRFSAERLKGVDSTLKIQPAKLEDSAVYLCASSRGTGGDQPQHFGDGTRLSIL.

The chain recombines TRBV11-2 with TRBJ1-1, with 11 bases fitting TRBD1. The length of the CDR3 is 14 residues. The germline V gene encodes CDR1 SGHAT and CDR2 FQNNGV. Trimming cost V 5 bases and J 8 bases; bases outside gene matches: 7. This CDR3 is CASSRGTGGLEAFF. As DNA, the CDR3 is TGTGCCAGCAGCCGGGGGACAGGGGGTCTCGAAGCTTTCTTT.

J is TRBJ2-5 and V is TRBV7-6; D gene ambiguous. V was pared by 2 bases and J by 0 bases, with 10 bases between. The CDR3 totals 15 residues. Germline CDR1 reads SGHVS; CDR2 reads FNYEAQ. The DNA of the CDR3 is TGTGCCAGCAGCTTATTGAGGAGAAACCAAGAGACCCAGTACTTC. It specifies CASSLLRRNQETQYF.

V and J are TRBV11-1 and TRBJ1-1; 7 nucleotides match TRBD1. This CDR3 region has 16 residues. With V trimmed by 4 bases and J by 1 base, 9 bases remained unmatched. CDR1 and CDR2 (germline): SGHAT, FQDESV (reference sequence). The CDR3 reads CASSSRTGYGNTEAFF. The DNA of the CDR3 is TGTGCCAGCAGCTCTCGGACAGGTTACGGGAACACTGAAGCTTTCTTT.

This clone appeared a single time. The J gene is TRBJ2-1, the V gene TRBV5-1, with 8 bases aligning to TRBD2. Per germline, CDR1 SGHRS and CDR2 YFSETQ. With 1 base clipped from V and 7 bases from J, the junction kept 4 bases outside the gene matches. This CDR3 has 14 amino acids. CDR3 amino acids: CASSLFPSGNEQFF. CDR3 in DNA: TGCGCCAGCAGCTTGTTTCCTAGCGGGAATGAGCAGTTCTTC.

The rearrangement links TRBV18 to TRBJ2-7, with a weak D call TRBD1 (6 bases). The germline V gene encodes CDR1 KGHSH and CDR2 LQKENI. V lost 5 bases and J lost 1, with 12 bases in between. The CDR3 is 14 amino acids. The CDR3 reads CASSSSRGSYEQYV. DNA for the CDR3: TGTGCCAGCTCATCCTCCAGGGGATCCTACGAGCAGTACGTC.

J is TRBJ2-1 and V is TRBV9; D gene uncertain. The CDR3 extends over 14 amino acids. Trimming removed 4 bases at V and 4 bases at J, with 12 bases between. Germline CDR1 reads SGDLS; CDR2 reads YYNGEE. The CDR3 DNA reads as TGTGCCAGCAGCTCTCGTCCGGGTTACAATGAGCAGTTCTTC. This gives the protein CASSSRPGYNEQFF.

The chain employs TRBV5-4 and TRBJ2-1; TRBD2 is a possible D gene (6 bases). Germline lookup yields CDR1 SGHNT and CDR2 YYREEE (reference sequence). The CDR3 totals 17 residues. V gave up 4 bases and J gave up 4 bases, with 21 bases separating them. Here the CDR3 DNA reads TGTGCCAGCAGCCTAGACTCGGGACCTGGGGGGTACAATGAGCAGTTCTTC. Residues: CASSLDSGPGGYNEQFF.